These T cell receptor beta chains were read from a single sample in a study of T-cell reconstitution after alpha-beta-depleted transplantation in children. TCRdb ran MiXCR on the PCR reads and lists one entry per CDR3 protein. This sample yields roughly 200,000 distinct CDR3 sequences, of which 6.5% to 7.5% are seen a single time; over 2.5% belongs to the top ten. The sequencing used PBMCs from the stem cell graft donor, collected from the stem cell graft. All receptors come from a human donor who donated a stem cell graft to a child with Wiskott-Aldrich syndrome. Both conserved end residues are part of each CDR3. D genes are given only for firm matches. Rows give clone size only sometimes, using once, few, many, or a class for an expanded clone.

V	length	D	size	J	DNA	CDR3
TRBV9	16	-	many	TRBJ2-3	TGTGCCAGCAGCGTAGGAGAGGGTGCTAGCACAGATACGCAGTATTTT	CASSVGEGASTDTQYF
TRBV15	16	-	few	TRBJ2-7	TGTGCCACCAGCAGAGATCGAACAGCGAGCTCCTACGAGCAGTACTTC	CATSRDRTASSYEQYF
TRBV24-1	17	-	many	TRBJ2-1	TGTGCCACCAGTGACCCAAAGACAGTTTCCGGCGACAATGAGCAGTTCTTC	CATSDPKTVSGDNEQFF
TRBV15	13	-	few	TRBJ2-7	TGTGCCACCAGCAGAGGCACAACCTACGAGCAGTACTTC	CATSRGTTYEQYF
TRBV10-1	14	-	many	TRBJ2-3	TGCGCCAGCAGTGATACGGGAGACATCGATACGCAGTATTTT	CASSDTGDIDTQYF
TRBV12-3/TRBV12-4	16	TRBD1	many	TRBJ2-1	TGTGCCAGCAGTTTGCTCCGAGACAGGGTTGACAATGAGCAGTTCTTC	CASSLLRDRVDNEQFF
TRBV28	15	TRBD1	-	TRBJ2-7	TGTGCCAGCAGTTTATCCGGGACAGGGCTCCACGAGCAGTACTTC	CASSLSGTGLHEQYF
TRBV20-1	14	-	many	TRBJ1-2	TGCAGTGCTAGGTTACCTTTTGATATGTATGGCTACACCTTC	CSARLPFDMYGYTF
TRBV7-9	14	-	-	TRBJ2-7	TGTGCCAGCAGCTTAGTTTCGGGGATCTACGAGCAGTACTTC	CASSLVSGIYEQYF
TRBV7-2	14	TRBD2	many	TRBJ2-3	TGTGCCAGCAGCTCTAGCGGGAGGGCAGATACGCAGTATTTT	CASSSSGRADTQYF
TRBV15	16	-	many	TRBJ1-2	TGTGCCACCAGCAGAACGACAGCCGGGGGTAACTATGGCTACACCTTC	CATSRTTAGGNYGYTF
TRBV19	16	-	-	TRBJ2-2	TGTGCCAGTAGCTTAGACGGGAGACTAAACACCGGGGAGCTGTTTTTT	CASSLDGRLNTGELFF
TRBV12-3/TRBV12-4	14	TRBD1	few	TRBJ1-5	TGTGCCAGCAGGATGACAGGGAAGCGTCAGCCCCAGCATTTT	CASRMTGKRQPQHF
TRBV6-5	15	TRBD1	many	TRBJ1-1	TGTGCCAGCAGTTACCAGGGGGCCCTACGCACTGAAGCTTTCTTT	CASSYQGALRTEAFF
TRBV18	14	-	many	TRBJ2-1	TGTGCCAGCTCACTAGGACGGGGATACAATGAGCAGTTCTTC	CASSLGRGYNEQFF
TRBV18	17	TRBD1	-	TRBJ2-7	TGTGCCAGCTCACTTGAAACCGGGACAGGGGTCTCTTACGAGCAGTACTTC	CASSLETGTGVSYEQYF
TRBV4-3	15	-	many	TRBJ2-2	TGCGCCAGCAGCCACGATTCAGGGCGTGCCGGGGAGCTGTTTTTT	CASSHDSGRAGELFF
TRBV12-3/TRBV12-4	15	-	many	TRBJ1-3	TGTGCCAGCAGGAAAGGGACGGACTCTGGAAACACCATATATTTT	CASRKGTDSGNTIYF
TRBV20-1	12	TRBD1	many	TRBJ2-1	TGCAGTGTTCAGACAGGGATCAATGAGCAGTTCTTC	CSVQTGINEQFF
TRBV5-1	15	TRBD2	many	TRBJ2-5	TGCGCCAGCAGCCCGGGACTAGCGGGAGCGGAGACCCAGTACTTC	CASSPGLAGAETQYF
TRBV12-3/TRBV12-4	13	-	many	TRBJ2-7	TGTGCCAGCAGTTATGGCCCAGCCTACGAGCAGTACTTC	CASSYGPAYEQYF
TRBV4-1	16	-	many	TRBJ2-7	TGCGCCAGCAGCCGTTCCCGGACGCCCCAAGTCGACGAGCAGTACTTC	CASSRSRTPQVDEQYF
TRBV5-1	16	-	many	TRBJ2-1	TGCGCCAGCAGCGGGGGACTGCCGAGCTCCTACAATGAGCAGTTCTTC	CASSGGLPSSYNEQFF
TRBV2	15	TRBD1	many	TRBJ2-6	TGTGCCAGCAGTGACGACAGGGCTGGGGCCAACGTCCTGACTTTC	CASSDDRAGANVLTF
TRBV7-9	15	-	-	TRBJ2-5	TGTGCCAGCAGCTTAGTATTGGGGGTCGAAGAGACCCAGTACTTC	CASSLVLGVEETQYF
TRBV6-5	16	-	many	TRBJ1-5	TGTGCCAGCAGTTCCGTACGGGGGGCCGGCAATCAGCCCCAGCATTTT	CASSSVRGAGNQPQHF
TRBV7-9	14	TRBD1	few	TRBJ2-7	TGTGCCAGCAGCCGGACAGGGAGAAGGAACGAGCAGTACTTC	CASSRTGRRNEQYF
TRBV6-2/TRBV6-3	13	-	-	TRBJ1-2	TGTGCCAGCAGTTACGTACAGGACTATGGCTACACCTTC	CASSYVQDYGYTF
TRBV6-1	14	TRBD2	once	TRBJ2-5	TGTGCCAGCAGCCCGGGACTAGCAGTAGGGACCCAGTACTTC	CASSPGLAVGTQYF
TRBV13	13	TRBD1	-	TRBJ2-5	TGTGCCAGCAGCCCGGGACAGGCGGAGACCCAGTACTTC	CASSPGQAETQYF
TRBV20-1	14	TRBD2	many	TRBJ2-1	TGCAGTGCTAGAATGGCGGGAGCCCCCCTCCCTCCGTTCTTC	CSARMAGAPLPPFF
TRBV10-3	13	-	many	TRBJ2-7	TGTGCCACACGGGACGGGGGAGCAGGCGAGCAGTACTTC	CATRDGGAGEQYF